One T cell receptor beta chain is described in this entry. Its specificity is unknown. The sample comes from a study of blood T cells in healthy people across ages. Broader study findings: Older age coincided with a roughly linear decline in TCR beta diversity per million T cells.

Total RNA, at least 5.5 micrograms per sample, was extracted from PBMCs. A second 7 to 11 cycle PCR used barcoded and J-beta primers. One entry per CDR3 protein results from TCRdb running MiXCR on the 5' RACE reads. This table holds fewer than 600,000 distinct CDR3 sequences, around a quarter found once. V was shortened by 3 bases and J by 3 bases, with 8 bases between the two germline ends. Looked up from germline, CDR1 is DFQATT and CDR2 is SNEGSKA (reference sequence). The CDR3 is 12 residues long. These data were also reused for a study on T cells of mothers and their children.

This sequence joins TRBV20-1 and TRBJ1-1; D remains ambiguous. The sequenced material came from blood. The source of this sequence is a boy aged 2 to 10 in good health. The CDR3 loop is CSASVRDTEAFF. CDR3 nucleotides: TGCAGTGCTAGCGTACGGGACACTGAAGCTTTCTTT.